The sequence of this TCR beta chain was determined in a study of blood T cell repertoires in COVID-19. Study in general: The cDNA or gDNA used as material had been derived from T cells, B-cell-depleted T cells, or PBMCs.

Participants reported their clinical history, and cohort assignment relied on those reports. The study counted Cohort 3 donors as recovered given two negative PCRs, clearance, or symptom resolution. Methods used by the authors: Nucleated cell number was recorded as an estimate derived from reference gene primer amplification. Method: immunoSEQ multiplex PCR; TCRdb's copy keeps in-frame clones and lacks some. V, J and clone size were drawn from that table, and D and trimming were deduced from the DNA. The data contain some 160,000 clones, 88% of them singletons. Material for sequencing was PBMCs or T cells enriched from blood (not recorded which). The origin of this receptor is a woman between 45 and 65 years old who had recovered from COVID-19.

The CDR3 is CASSRGGDSVWDTQYF. The CDR3 bases are TGTGCCAGCAGTAGGGGGGGGGATAGTGTTTGGGATACGCAGTATTTT. The chain combines TRBV11-3 with TRBJ2-3; possibly TRBD2 for D (7 bases). The CDR3 loop spans 16 amino acids. Germline CDR1 and CDR2: SGHNT and YENEEA. With 6 bases removed from V and 6 bases from J, the gap between germline ends came to 22 bases.